The T cell receptor beta chain described here comes from a study of T-cell reconstitution after alpha-beta-depleted transplantation in children. Overall study findings and caveats: From surviving recipient T cells and thymic progenitors came the high day-60 TCRbeta diversity observed in some patients.

Trimming shortened V by 6 bases and J by 3 bases, and 6 bases separated the two germline ends. This CDR3 has 11 amino acids. Preparation of the TCRbeta library used unique molecular identifiers. From the PCR reads, TCRdb called clonotypes with MiXCR, one entry per CDR3 protein. The sample shows roughly 790,000 distinct CDR3 sequences, about 15% of them seen only once. Many counts were recorded for this clonotype. The antigen is undetermined. The chain is built from TRBV12-3 or TRBV12-4 and TRBJ2-7, with no clear D. Sequencing was performed on PBMCs, mostly from graft donor cells, taken 360 days after TCRalphabeta/CD19-depleted stem cell transplant. This TCR was sampled from a male patient between 5 and 17 years old who had a stem cell transplant for acute lymphoblastic leukemia, so the T cells may come from the graft donor. The CDR3, as DNA: TGTGCCAGCAGCCAATACTACGAGCAGTACTTC. This gives the protein CASSQYYEQYF.